The 15 T cell receptor beta chains listed next were all sequenced from one sample in a study of blood T cell repertoires in COVID-19. This table comes from immunoSEQ multiplex PCR, and its TCRdb copy is limited to in-frame clones, with some not included. The sample has 110,000 or so clones; 65% to 80% are singletons. Sequenced: peripheral blood. The receptors shown here come from a woman aged 70-85 years with acute or convalescent COVID-19.

The CDR3 region has the DNA TGTGCCAGTAGTATAGGAGGTTTAAACACTGAAGCTTTCTTT. Its translation is CASSIGGLNTEAFF. The rearrangement joins TRBV19 to TRBJ1-1, with no clear D. Germline V gives CDR1 LNHDA, CDR2 SQIVND (reference sequence). The CDR3 is 14 residues long. V lost 1 base to trimming and J lost 2 bases, with 8 bases between them.

The CDR3 region has the DNA TGTGCCAGCAGTCCCTCGGACAGAAAATACAATGAGCAGTTCTTC. It encodes CASSPSDRKYNEQFF. This chain uses TRBV3-1 (or the pseudogene TRBV3-2) with TRBJ2-1; a possible D gene is TRBD1 (6 bases). The germline CDR1 and CDR2 sequences are LGHDT and YNNKEL (reference sequence). The CDR3 spans 15 residues. V shed 6 bases and J shed 4 bases, with 16 bases lying between them.

The V call is TRBV20-1, the J call TRBJ2-7, with a weak D call TRBD2 (5 bases). Between the trimmed V and J ends, which lost 3 bases and 4 bases, there was a span of 10 bases. CDR3 length: 12 amino acids. Germline assignment: CDR1 DFQATT and CDR2 SNEGSKA (reference sequence). CDR3 nucleotides: TGCAGTGCTAGTTTCGGGAATTACGAGCAGTACTTC. Translation: CSASFGNYEQYF.

The chain links TRBV15 to TRBJ1-6; D uncertain. The germline CDR1 and CDR2 sequences are LNHNV and YYDKDF (reference sequence). The V and J ends lost 1 base and 10 bases respectively, with 8 bases between them. CDR3 size: 13 residues. The CDR3 bases are TGTGCCACCAGCAGAGGGAGATACTCACCCCTCCACTTT. This gives the protein CATSRGRYSPLHF.

This clone has just a few counts. The same CDR3 arises from other DNA sequences in this sample as well. The chain has TRBV3-1 (or the pseudogene TRBV3-2) and TRBJ2-7; 9 positions agree with TRBD1. The CDR3 spans 14 residues. Trimming removed 4 bases from V and 6 bases from J; junction bases left unmatched: 7. CDR1 LGHDT and CDR2 YNNKEL come from the germline V gene (reference sequence). CDR3 protein: CASSPPGTGFEQYF. The CDR3, as DNA: TGTGCCAGCAGCCCCCCCGGGACAGGGTTCGAGCAGTACTTC.

This clone was observed a single time. This chain uses TRBV28 with TRBJ2-1; TRBD2 might be the D (5 bases). This CDR3 region has 16 residues. Germline V gene sequence: CDR1 MDHEN, CDR2 SYDVKM. Between the trimmed V and J ends, which lost 5 bases and 0 bases, there was a span of 14 bases. Here the CDR3 reads CASSPIRGSSYNEQFF. CDR3 bases: TGTGCCAGCAGTCCAATCCGGGGTAGCTCCTACAATGAGCAGTTCTTC.

This clone was observed a few times. The chain recombines TRBV30 with TRBJ2-3, with D hard to call. The CDR3 is 11 amino acids. The germline V gene encodes CDR1 GTSNPN and CDR2 SVGIG (reference sequence). With 7 bases removed from V and 3 bases from J, the gap between germline ends came to 8 bases. Here the CDR3 reads CAYSVTDTQYF. The CDR3 nucleotides read TGTGCCTACTCCGTGACAGATACGCAGTATTTT.

This chain uses TRBV28 with TRBJ1-1; D is perhaps TRBD1 (6 bases). Germline CDR1 and CDR2: MDHEN and SYDVKM. The CDR3 loop spans 13 amino acids. Trimming took 8 bases from V and 0 from J, leaving 10 bases between them. CDR3 sequence: CASARGMNTEAFF. The CDR3 bases are TGTGCCAGCGCCAGGGGCATGAACACTGAAGCTTTCTTT.

This rearrangement joins TRBV6-5 to TRBJ1-2; D not resolved. The CDR3 runs 13 residues. V was clipped by 0 bases and J by 2 bases, with 4 bases between them. Germline loops: CDR1 MNHEY, CDR2 SVGAGI. The CDR3 DNA follows: TGTGCCAGCAGTTACTCTCGGAACTATGGCTACACCTTC. Translation gives CASSYSRNYGYTF.

This chain links TRBV5-1 with TRBJ2-5, with 11 bases identical to TRBD2. Germline CDR1 and CDR2: SGHRS and YFSETQ. Germline trimming cut 0 bases from V and 4 bases from J; bases unmatched to any gene: 11. This CDR3 is 18 amino acids long. In DNA form, the CDR3 reads TGCGCCAGCAGCTTGGGAGGACTAGCGGGTAGTGGAGTAGAGACCCAGTACTTC. It translates to CASSLGGLAGSGVETQYF.

In its sample, this clone was seen a few times. This sequence joins TRBV9 and TRBJ2-7, with D unclear. CDR3 length: 13 amino acids. The germline V gene encodes CDR1 SGDLS and CDR2 YYNGEE. V was pared by 4 bases and J by 4 bases, with 12 bases between. The CDR3 protein is CASSPGGLYEQYF. As DNA, the CDR3 is TGTGCCAGCAGCCCCGGCGGTCTATACGAGCAGTACTTC.

V gene TRBV10-3 combines with J gene TRBJ1-5, with a possible D match to TRBD1 (6 bases). The CDR3 has 13 residues. Germline V gene data show CDR1 as ENHRY and CDR2 as SYGVKD. V gave up 10 bases and J gave up 0 bases, with 10 bases separating them. CDR3 nucleotides: TGTGCCACCAGGACAGTTAGCAATCAGCCCCAGCATTTT. This translates into CATRTVSNQPQHF.

This clone appeared many times. V usage is TRBV9 and J usage is TRBJ2-1; D unresolved. CDR3 size: 15 residues. The V end lost 0 bases, the J end lost 0 bases, and 7 bases lay between the germline ends. The germline V gene encodes CDR1 SGDLS and CDR2 YYNGEE. CDR3 in amino acids: CASSVEDSSYNEQFF. The CDR3 nucleotides read TGTGCCAGCAGCGTAGAAGATAGCTCCTACAATGAGCAGTTCTTC.

This clone was seen more than once but under ten times. CDR3 DNA sequence: TGTGCCAGCCGACCTACAGGGCCGGGGGAAAAACTGTTTTTT. Protein product: CASRPTGPGEKLFF. The V and J genes are TRBV6-5 and TRBJ1-4, with D maybe TRBD1 (6 bases). CDR3 length equals 14 residues. The V end lost 8 bases, the J end lost 8 bases, and 18 bases lay between the germline ends. Germline lookup yields CDR1 MNHEY and CDR2 SVGAGI.

This clone has a handful of counts. The J gene is TRBJ1-1, the V gene TRBV18; 7 bases align to TRBD1. V was clipped by 3 bases and J by 0 bases; unmatched bases: 19. Per the germline V gene, CDR1 is KGHSH and CDR2 is LQKENI. This CDR3 has 20 amino acids. The CDR3 DNA reads as TGTGCCAGCTCACCGAGTGCACCCTCGGGACAGAATGTAATGAACACTGAAGCTTTCTTT. Translation: CASSPSAPSGQNVMNTEAFF.